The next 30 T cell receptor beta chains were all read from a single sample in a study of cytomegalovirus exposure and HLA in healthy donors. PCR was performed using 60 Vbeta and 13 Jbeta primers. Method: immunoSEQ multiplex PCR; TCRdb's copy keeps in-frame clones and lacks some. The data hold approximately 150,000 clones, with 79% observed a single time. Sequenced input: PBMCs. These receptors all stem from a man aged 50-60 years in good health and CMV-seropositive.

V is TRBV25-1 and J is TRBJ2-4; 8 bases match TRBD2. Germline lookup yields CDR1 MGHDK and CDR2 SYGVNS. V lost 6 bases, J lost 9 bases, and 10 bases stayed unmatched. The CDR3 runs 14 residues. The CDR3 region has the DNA TGTGCCAGCAGCGTGCGGGGGGTAATCGGCATTCAGTACTTC. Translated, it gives CASSVRGVIGIQYF.

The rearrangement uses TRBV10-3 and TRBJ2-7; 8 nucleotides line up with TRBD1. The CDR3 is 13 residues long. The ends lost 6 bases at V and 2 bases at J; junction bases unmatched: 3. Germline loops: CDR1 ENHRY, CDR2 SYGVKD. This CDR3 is CAISPGQAYEQYF. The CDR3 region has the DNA TGTGCCATCAGCCCGGGACAGGCCTACGAGCAGTACTTC.

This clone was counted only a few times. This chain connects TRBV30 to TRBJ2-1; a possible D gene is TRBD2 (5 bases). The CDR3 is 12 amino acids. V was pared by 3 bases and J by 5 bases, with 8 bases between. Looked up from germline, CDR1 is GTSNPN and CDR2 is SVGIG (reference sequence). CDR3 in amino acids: CAWRDFHNEQFF. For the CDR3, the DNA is TGTGCCTGGAGGGACTTTCACAATGAGCAGTTCTTC.

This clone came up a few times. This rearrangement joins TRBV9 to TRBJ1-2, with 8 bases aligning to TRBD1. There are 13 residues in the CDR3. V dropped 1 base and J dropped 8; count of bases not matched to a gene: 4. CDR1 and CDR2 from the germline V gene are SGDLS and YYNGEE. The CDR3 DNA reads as TGTGCCAGCAGCGTAATATCAGGGGGCGGCTACACCTTC. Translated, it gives CASSVISGGGYTF. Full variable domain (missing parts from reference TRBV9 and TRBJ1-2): DSGVTQTPKHLITATGQRVTLRCSPRSGDLSVYWYQQSLDQGLQFLIQYYNGEERAKGNILERFSAQQFPDLHSELNLSSLELGDSALYFCASSVISGGGYTFGSGTRLTVV.

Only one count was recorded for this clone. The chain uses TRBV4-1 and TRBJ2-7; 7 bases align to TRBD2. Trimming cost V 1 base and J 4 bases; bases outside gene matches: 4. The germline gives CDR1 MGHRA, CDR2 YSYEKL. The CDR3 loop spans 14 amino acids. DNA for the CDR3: TGCGCCAGCAGCCAAGCGTGGGGGGGGTACGAGCAGTACTTC. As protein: CASSQAWGGYEQYF.

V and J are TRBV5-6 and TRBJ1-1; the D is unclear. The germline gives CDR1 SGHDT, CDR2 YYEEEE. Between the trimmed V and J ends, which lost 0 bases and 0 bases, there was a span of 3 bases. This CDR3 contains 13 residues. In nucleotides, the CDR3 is TGTGCCAGCAGCTTGGGGCTGAACACTGAAGCTTTCTTT. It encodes CASSLGLNTEAFF.

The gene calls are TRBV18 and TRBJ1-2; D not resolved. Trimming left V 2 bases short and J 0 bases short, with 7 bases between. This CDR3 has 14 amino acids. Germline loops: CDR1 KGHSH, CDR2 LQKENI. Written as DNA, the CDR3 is TGTGCCAGCTCACCATTTACAGCTAACTATGGCTACACCTTC. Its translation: CASSPFTANYGYTF.

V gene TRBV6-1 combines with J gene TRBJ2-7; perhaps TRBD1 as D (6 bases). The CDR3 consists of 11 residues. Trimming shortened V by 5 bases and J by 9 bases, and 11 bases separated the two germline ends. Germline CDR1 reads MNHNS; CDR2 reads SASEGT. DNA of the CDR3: TGTGCCAGCAGTACAGGGATCGGGCAGTACTTC. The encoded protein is CASSTGIGQYF.

The CDR3 DNA is TGTGCCATCAGTGAGTCGACAGGGAGCACTGAAGCTTTCTTT. Its translation: CAISESTGSTEAFF. The J gene is TRBJ1-1, the V gene TRBV10-3; 7 nucleotides align to TRBD1. Germline V gene data show CDR1 as ENHRY and CDR2 as SYGVKD. V lost 0 bases to trimming and J lost 4 bases; unmatched junction nucleotides: 2. CDR3 length: 14 amino acids.

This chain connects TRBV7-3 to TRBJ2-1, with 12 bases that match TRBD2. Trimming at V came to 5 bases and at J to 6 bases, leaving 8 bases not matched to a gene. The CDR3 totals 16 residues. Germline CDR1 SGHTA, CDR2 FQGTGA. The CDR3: CASSQLLAGGANEQFF. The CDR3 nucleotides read TGTGCCAGCAGCCAACTTCTAGCGGGGGGGGCCAATGAGCAGTTCTTC.

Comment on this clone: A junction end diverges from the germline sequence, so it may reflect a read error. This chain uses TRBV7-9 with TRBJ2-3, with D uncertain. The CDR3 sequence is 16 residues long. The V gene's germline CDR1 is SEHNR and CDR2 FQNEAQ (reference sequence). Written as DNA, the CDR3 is TGTTCCAGCAGCTTCGGGTGGCGGATAGACACAGATACGCAGTATTTT. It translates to CSSSFGWRIDTDTQYF. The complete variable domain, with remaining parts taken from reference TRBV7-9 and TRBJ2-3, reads DTGVSQNPRHKITKRGQNVTFRCDPISEHNRLYWYRQTLGQGPEFLTYFQNEAQLEKSRLLSDRFSAERPKGSFSTLEIQRTEQGDSAMYLCSSSFGWRIDTDTQYFGPGTRLTVL.

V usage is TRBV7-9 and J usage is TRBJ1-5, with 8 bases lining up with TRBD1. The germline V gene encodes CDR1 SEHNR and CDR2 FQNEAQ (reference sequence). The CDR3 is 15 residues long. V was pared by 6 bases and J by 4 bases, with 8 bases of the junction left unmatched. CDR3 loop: CASSSGQGVNQPQHF. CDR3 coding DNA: TGTGCCAGCAGTTCTGGACAGGGCGTTAATCAGCCCCAGCATTTT.

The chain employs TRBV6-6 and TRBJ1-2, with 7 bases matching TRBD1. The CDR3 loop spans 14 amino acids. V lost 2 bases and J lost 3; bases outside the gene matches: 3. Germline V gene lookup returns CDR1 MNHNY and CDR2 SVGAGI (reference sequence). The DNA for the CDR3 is TGTGCCAGCAGTTACACAGGGACAGACTATGGCTACACCTTC. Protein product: CASSYTGTDYGYTF.

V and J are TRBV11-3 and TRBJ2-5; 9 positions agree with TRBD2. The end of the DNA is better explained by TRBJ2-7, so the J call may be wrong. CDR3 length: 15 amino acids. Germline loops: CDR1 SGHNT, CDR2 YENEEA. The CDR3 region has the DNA TGTGCCAGCAGCTTAGGGGTAGCGGGAGTCAACGAGCAGTACTTC. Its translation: CASSLGVAGVNEQYF.

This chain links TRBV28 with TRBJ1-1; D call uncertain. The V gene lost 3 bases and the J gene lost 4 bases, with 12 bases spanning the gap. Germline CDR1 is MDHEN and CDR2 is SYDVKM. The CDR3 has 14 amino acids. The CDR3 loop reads CASSLSGHRTEAFF. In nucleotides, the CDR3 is TGTGCCAGCAGTTTGTCGGGTCATCGCACTGAAGCTTTCTTT.

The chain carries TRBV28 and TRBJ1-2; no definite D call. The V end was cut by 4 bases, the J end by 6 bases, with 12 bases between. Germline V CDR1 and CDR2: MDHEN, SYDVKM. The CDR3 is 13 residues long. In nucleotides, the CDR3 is TGTGCCAGCAGTTCCCAATACGGGGATGGCTACACCTTC. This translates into CASSSQYGDGYTF.

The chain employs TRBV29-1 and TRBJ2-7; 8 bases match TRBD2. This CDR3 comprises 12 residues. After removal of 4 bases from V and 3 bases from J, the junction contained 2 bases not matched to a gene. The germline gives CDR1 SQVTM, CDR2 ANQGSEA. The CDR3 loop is CSVGTSGYEQYF. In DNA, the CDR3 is TGCAGCGTTGGAACTAGCGGCTACGAGCAGTACTTC.

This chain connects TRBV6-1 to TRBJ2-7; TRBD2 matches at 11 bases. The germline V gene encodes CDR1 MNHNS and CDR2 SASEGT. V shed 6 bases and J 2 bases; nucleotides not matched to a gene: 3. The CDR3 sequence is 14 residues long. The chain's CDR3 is CASSRLAGTYEQYF. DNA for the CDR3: TGTGCCAGCAGCAGACTAGCGGGGACCTACGAGCAGTACTTC.

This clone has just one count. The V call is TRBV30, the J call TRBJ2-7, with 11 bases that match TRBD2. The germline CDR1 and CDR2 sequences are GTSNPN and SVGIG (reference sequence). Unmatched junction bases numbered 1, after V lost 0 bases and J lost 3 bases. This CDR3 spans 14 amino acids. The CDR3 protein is CAWSVGLAGYEQYF. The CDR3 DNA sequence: TGTGCCTGGAGTGTAGGACTAGCGGGCTACGAGCAGTACTTC.

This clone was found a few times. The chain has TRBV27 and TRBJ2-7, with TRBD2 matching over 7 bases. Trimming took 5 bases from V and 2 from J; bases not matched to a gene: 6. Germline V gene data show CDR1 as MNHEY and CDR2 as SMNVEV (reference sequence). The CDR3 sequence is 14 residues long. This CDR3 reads CASSIAGRAYEQYF. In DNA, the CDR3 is TGTGCCAGCAGTATAGCGGGCCGCGCCTACGAGCAGTACTTC.

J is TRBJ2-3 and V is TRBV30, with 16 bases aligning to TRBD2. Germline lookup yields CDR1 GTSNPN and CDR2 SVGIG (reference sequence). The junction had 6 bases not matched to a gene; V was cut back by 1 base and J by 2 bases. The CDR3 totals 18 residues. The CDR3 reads CAWSGGLAGGRNTDTQYF. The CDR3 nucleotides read TGTGCCTGGAGTGGGGGACTAGCGGGAGGGCGAAACACAGATACGCAGTATTTT.

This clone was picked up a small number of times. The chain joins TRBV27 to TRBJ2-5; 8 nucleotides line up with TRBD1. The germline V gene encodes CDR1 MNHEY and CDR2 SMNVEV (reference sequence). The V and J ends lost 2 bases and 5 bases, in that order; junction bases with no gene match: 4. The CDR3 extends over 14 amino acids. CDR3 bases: TGTGCCAGCAGTTTAAGGACAGGGCGTGAGACCCAGTACTTC. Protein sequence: CASSLRTGRETQYF.

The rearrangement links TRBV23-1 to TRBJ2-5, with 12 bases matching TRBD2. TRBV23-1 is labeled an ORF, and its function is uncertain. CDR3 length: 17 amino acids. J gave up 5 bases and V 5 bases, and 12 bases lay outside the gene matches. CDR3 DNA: TGCGCCAGCAGTGGGCTAGCGGGAGGGCCATCCGGGGAGACCCAGTACTTC. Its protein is CASSGLAGGPSGETQYF.

CDR3 loop: CASSLRGDRGHEQYF. In DNA form, the CDR3 reads TGTGCCAGCAGTTTAAGGGGGGACAGGGGCCACGAGCAGTACTTC. J is TRBJ2-5 and V is TRBV28; the match to TRBD1 covers 10 bases. The J call is doubtful: the DNA matches TRBJ2-7 better. This CDR3 comprises 15 residues. Per germline, CDR1 MDHEN and CDR2 SYDVKM.

The CDR3 reads CASSPGQGLGYGYTF. As DNA, the CDR3 is TGTGCCAGCAGTCCGGGACAGGGTCTAGGCTATGGCTACACCTTC. The rearrangement uses TRBV28 and TRBJ1-2, with 9 bases matching TRBD1. Germline V lookup: CDR1 MDHEN, CDR2 SYDVKM. The CDR3 runs to 15 residues. With 5 bases clipped from V and 4 bases from J, the junction kept 8 bases outside the gene matches.

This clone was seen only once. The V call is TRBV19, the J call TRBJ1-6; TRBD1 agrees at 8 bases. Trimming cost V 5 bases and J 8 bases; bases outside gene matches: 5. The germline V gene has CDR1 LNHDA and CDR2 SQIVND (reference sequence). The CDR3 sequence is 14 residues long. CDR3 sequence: CASSAGQGDSPLHF. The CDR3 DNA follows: TGTGCCAGTAGTGCAGGACAGGGCGATTCACCCCTCCACTTT.

CDR3 sequence (DNA): TGTGCCAGCAGCTTGGAAGCGACAGGGGAAACTGAAGCTTTCTTT. As protein: CASSLEATGETEAFF. The chain couples TRBV5-4 to TRBJ1-1; the match to TRBD1 covers 8 bases. The CDR3 extends over 15 amino acids. V gave up 0 bases and J gave up 5 bases; unmatched junction bases: 6. Germline CDR1 and CDR2: SGHNT and YYREEE (reference sequence).

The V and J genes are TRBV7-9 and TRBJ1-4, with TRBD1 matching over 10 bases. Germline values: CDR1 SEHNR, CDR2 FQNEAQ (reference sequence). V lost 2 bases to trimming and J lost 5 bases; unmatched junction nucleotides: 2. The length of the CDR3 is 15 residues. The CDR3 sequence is CASSLRTGGNEKLFF. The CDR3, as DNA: TGTGCCAGCAGCTTAAGGACAGGGGGGAATGAAAAACTGTTTTTT.

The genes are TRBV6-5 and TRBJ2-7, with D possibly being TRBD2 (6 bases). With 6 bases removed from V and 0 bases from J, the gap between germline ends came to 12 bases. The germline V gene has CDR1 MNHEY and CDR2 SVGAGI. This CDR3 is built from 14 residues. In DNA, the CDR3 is TGTGCCAGCAGAATGGGGGACTTCTCCTACGAGCAGTACTTC. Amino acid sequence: CASRMGDFSYEQYF.

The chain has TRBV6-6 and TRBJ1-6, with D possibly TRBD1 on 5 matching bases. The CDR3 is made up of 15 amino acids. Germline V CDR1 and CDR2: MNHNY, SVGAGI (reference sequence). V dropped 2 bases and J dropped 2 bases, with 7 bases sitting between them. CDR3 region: CASSYQTAYNSPLHF. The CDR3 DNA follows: TGTGCCAGCAGTTACCAGACAGCCTATAATTCACCCCTCCACTTT.